Each of the 4 T cell receptor beta chains below was sequenced from the same sample in a study of beta chain features in type 1 diabetes. The isolated RNA, all of it, was reverse transcribed, so expressed TCRB transcripts were what got sequenced. Clones were read by immunoSEQ multiplex PCR, and TCRdb kept only the in-frame ones, dropping some. Of around 150,000 clones detected, around 7% appear once; the ten largest clones hold under 1.5%. Sequenced: central memory CD4+ T cells from blood. The origin of the receptors is a woman aged 25 to 39 in good health.

J is TRBJ1-1 and V is TRBV11-1; weak D call: TRBD1 (5 bases). The CDR3 consists of 14 residues. Trimming took off 0 bases at V and 5 bases at J, with 10 bases between the two ends. Per germline, CDR1 SGHAT and CDR2 FQDESV (reference sequence). CDR3 DNA: TGTGCCAGCAGCTTAGCGGGAGGGGCGACTGAAGCTTTCTTT. Residues: CASSLAGGATEAFF.

This clone was seen repeatedly, ten times or more. The chain couples TRBV28 to TRBJ2-4, with 7 bases identical to TRBD2. CDR3 length equals 15 residues. After removal of 4 bases from V and 7 bases from J, the junction contained 10 bases not matched to a gene. Germline V CDR1 and CDR2: MDHEN, SYDVKM. This CDR3 is CASSSDPALANIQYF. In DNA form, the CDR3 reads TGTGCCAGCAGTTCTGACCCAGCACTAGCGAACATTCAGTACTTC.

The rearrangement links TRBV7-9 to TRBJ2-2; TRBD2 matches 7 bases. This CDR3 has 14 residues. Germline-derived CDR1 and CDR2 are SEHNR and FQNEAQ (reference sequence). V was pared by 7 bases and J by 6 bases, with 8 bases of the junction left unmatched. The CDR3 DNA is TGTGCCAGCACCAGCGGGGCGGGAGCCGGGGAGCTGTTTTTT. Protein product: CASTSGAGAGELFF.

This chain joins TRBV11-2 and TRBJ2-3; D is perhaps TRBD1 (6 bases). The CDR3 has 16 amino acids. Between the trimmed V and J ends, which lost 5 bases and 3 bases, there was a span of 18 bases. The germline CDR1 and CDR2 sequences are SGHAT and FQNNGV. This CDR3 reads CASSTRPTGWTDTQYF. CDR3 bases: TGTGCCAGCAGCACTCGACCCACAGGGTGGACAGATACGCAGTATTTT.